Shown below are 27 T cell receptor beta chains from a single sample sequenced in a study of early T cells in non-severe SARS-CoV-2 infection. From the 5' RACE reads, TCRdb called clonotypes with MiXCR, one entry per CDR3 protein. Of 46,000 or so distinct CDR3 sequences listed, roughly 7.3% are singletons. The sample comprised whole blood. Every receptor here comes from an adult who was a healthcare worker with PCR-confirmed SARS-CoV-2 infection or an uninfected control (not recorded which).

This clonotype has a count of ten or more. The chain links TRBV20-1 to TRBJ2-1; D unclear. Trimming shortened V by 0 bases and J by 5 bases, and 8 bases separated the two germline ends. Per germline, CDR1 DFQATT and CDR2 SNEGSKA (reference sequence). The CDR3 has 13 residues. CDR3 loop: CSARDPLHNEQFF. CDR3 in DNA: TGCAGTGCTAGAGATCCCCTCCACAATGAGCAGTTCTTC.

In this sample, this clonotype turned up many times. The rearrangement joins TRBV5-1 to TRBJ2-1; 7 positions agree with TRBD1. The V gene's germline CDR1 is SGHRS and CDR2 YFSETQ. Trimming cost V 4 bases and J 7 bases; bases outside gene matches: 8. The CDR3 totals 14 residues. The CDR3 reads CASSLLGTDNEQFF. In DNA, the CDR3 is TGCGCCAGCAGCCTGCTCGGGACAGATAATGAGCAGTTCTTC.

This chain connects TRBV5-1 to TRBJ2-1, with 8 bases lining up with TRBD2. Germline trimming cut 0 bases from V and 0 bases from J; bases unmatched to any gene: 11. Per the germline V gene, CDR1 is SGHRS and CDR2 is YFSETQ. CDR3 length equals 19 residues. CDR3 DNA sequence: TGCGCCAGCAGCTTGGCCTTGAGCGGGGGCATCGGCTCCTACAATGAGCAGTTCTTC. Encoded protein: CASSLALSGGIGSYNEQFF.

Note on this clonotype: The CDR3 does not close with the conserved phenylalanine or tryptophan, likely indicating a read error. The gene calls are TRBV20-1 and TRBJ2-7, with D perhaps TRBD2 (5 bases). The CDR3 loop spans 15 amino acids. Trimming removed 1 base at V and 4 bases at J, with 17 bases between. Germline loops: CDR1 DFQATT, CDR2 SNEGSKA (reference sequence). The CDR3 bases are TGCAGTGCTAGAGTTTCTCCGGGGAATGGGTACGAGCAGTACTAC. This translates into CSARVSPGNGYEQYY.

This clonotype was seen only a few times. The chain recombines TRBV11-2 with TRBJ2-4, with a weak D call TRBD1 (6 bases). Germline V lookup: CDR1 SGHAT, CDR2 FQNNGV. This CDR3 has 11 residues. The CDR3 sequence: CAQGSENIQYF. The CDR3 DNA reads as TGTGCACAGGGTTCCGAAAACATTCAGTACTTC.

The table lists this clonotype with many counts. V gene TRBV11-1 combines with J gene TRBJ1-5; D unresolved. V lost 5 bases and J lost 5, with 10 bases in between. The germline CDR1 and CDR2 sequences are SGHAT and FQDESV (reference sequence). The CDR3 covers 13 residues. CDR3 bases: TGTGCCAGCAGCCCTGCGCGGGATCAGCCCCAGCATTTT. This sequence encodes CASSPARDQPQHF.

The chain carries TRBV28 and TRBJ1-5; 8 bases agree with TRBD1. Germline CDR1 MDHEN, CDR2 SYDVKM. V was clipped by 4 bases and J by 4 bases; unmatched bases: 6. The CDR3 consists of 15 residues. CDR3 in amino acids: CASSSRQGWNQPQHF. CDR3 sequence (DNA): TGTGCCAGCAGTTCCCGACAGGGGTGGAATCAGCCCCAGCATTTT. Complete variable domain (other parts from reference TRBV28 and TRBJ1-5): DVKVTQSSRYLVKRTGEKVFLECVQDMDHENMFWYRQDPGLGLRLIYFSYDVKMKEKGDIPEGYSVSREKKERFSLILESASTNQTSMYLCASSSRQGWNQPQHFGDGTRLSIL.

The chain combines TRBV6-5 with TRBJ2-3; 7 bases map to TRBD1. This CDR3 region has 14 residues. The J segment lost 4 bases and the V segment lost 5 bases, leaving 6 bases of the junction unmatched. Germline lookup yields CDR1 MNHEY and CDR2 SVGAGI. The CDR3 reads CASSGQGGPDTQYF. Written as DNA, the CDR3 is TGTGCCAGCAGTGGTCAAGGGGGCCCAGATACGCAGTATTTT.

This clonotype was counted ten times or more. The V and J genes are TRBV15 and TRBJ1-1, with D possibly matching TRBD1 (5 bases). V was pared by 5 bases and J by 7 bases, with 14 bases between. The CDR3 extends over 13 amino acids. Germline CDR1 is LNHNV and CDR2 is YYDKDF (reference sequence). CDR3 DNA sequence: TGTGCCACCAGCCCCACCGATGGGGGTGAAGCTTTCTTT. Protein: CATSPTDGGEAFF.

This clonotype appeared a few times. The gene calls are TRBV24-1 and TRBJ2-5, with D maybe TRBD2 (5 bases). CDR3 size: 14 residues. The germline gives CDR1 KGHDR, CDR2 SFDVKD. With 7 bases removed from V and 5 bases from J, the gap between germline ends came to 16 bases. CDR3 region: CATRGPGSGETQYF. In nucleotides, the CDR3 is TGTGCCACCAGGGGCCCGGGGTCGGGGGAGACCCAGTACTTC.

This clonotype was observed many times. J is TRBJ2-3 and V is TRBV5-6, with D maybe TRBD1 (5 bases). The germline gives CDR1 SGHDT, CDR2 YYEEEE. There are 15 residues in the CDR3. V was trimmed by 0 bases and J by 5 bases, leaving 13 bases between them. CDR3 region: CASSLAGSTGDTQYF. The CDR3 DNA sequence: TGTGCCAGCAGCTTGGCGGGCAGTACAGGAGATACGCAGTATTTT.

This clonotype was detected ten times or more. The CDR3 DNA sequence: TGTGCCAGCACCCCCATTGCTCGACGCACCGGGACAGGGAGAGCAGATACGCAGTATTTT. Encoded protein: CASTPIARRTGTGRADTQYF. The V gene is TRBV28, the J gene TRBJ2-3, with 9 bases identical to TRBD1. CDR3 length: 20 residues. Germline V gene sequence: CDR1 MDHEN, CDR2 SYDVKM. The junction had 24 bases not matched to a gene; V was cut back by 7 bases and J by 4 bases.

In its sample, this clonotype was seen many times. V usage is TRBV10-3 and J usage is TRBJ1-1; no definite D call. Looked up from germline, CDR1 is ENHRY and CDR2 is SYGVKD. The length of the CDR3 is 13 residues. The ends were cut back, 4 bases at V and 6 bases at J, with 12 bases in the middle. The CDR3: CAISGSVPAEAFF. In DNA, the CDR3 is TGTGCCATCAGTGGGTCGGTCCCCGCTGAAGCTTTCTTT.

Regarding this clonotype: A clone one base away is much larger, so this may be a read error. CDR3 protein: CASSISEGEADTQYF. The CDR3 nucleotides read TGTGCCAGCAGTATTAGCGAGGGCGAAGCAGATACGCAGTATTTT. The chain combines TRBV11-3 with TRBJ2-3, with D perhaps matching TRBD2 (5 bases). Trimming took off 6 bases at V and 4 bases at J, with 17 bases between the two ends. Germline V CDR1 and CDR2: SGHNT, YENEEA. This CDR3 has 15 amino acids.

This clonotype was found a few times. The chain links TRBV28 to TRBJ1-5; D is ambiguous. CDR3 size: 12 residues. V was pared by 3 bases and J by 7 bases, with 7 bases between. Germline-derived CDR1 and CDR2 are MDHEN and SYDVKM. This CDR3 is CASSLVGQPQHF. The CDR3 DNA follows: TGTGCCAGCAGTTTGGTTGGCCAGCCCCAGCATTTT. Using reference TRBV28 and TRBJ1-5 for the parts outside the CDR3, the full variable domain is DVKVTQSSRYLVKRTGEKVFLECVQDMDHENMFWYRQDPGLGLRLIYFSYDVKMKEKGDIPEGYSVSREKKERFSLILESASTNQTSMYLCASSLVGQPQHFGDGTRLSIL.

This clonotype was found many times. The chain employs TRBV7-9 and TRBJ2-3; D possibly corresponds to TRBD1 (5 bases). Germline CDR1 SEHNR, CDR2 FQNEAQ (reference sequence). This CDR3 comprises 13 residues. V dropped 4 bases and J dropped 4 bases, with 9 bases sitting between them. As DNA, the CDR3 is TGTGCCAGCAGCTCTAGGGGTGCAGATACGCAGTATTTT. Translating it yields CASSSRGADTQYF.

This clonotype was seen repeatedly, ten times or more. The chain combines TRBV7-2 with TRBJ1-5; D gene unclear. Germline V CDR1 and CDR2: SGHTA, FQGNSA. The CDR3 totals 13 residues. V lost 1 base, J lost 7 bases, and 8 bases lay in between. CDR3 amino acids: CASSLGAAQPQHF. Here the CDR3 DNA reads TGTGCCAGCAGCTTAGGGGCAGCACAGCCCCAGCATTTT.

The J gene is TRBJ2-7, the V gene TRBV14; D perhaps matches TRBD1 (6 bases). Trimming removed 5 bases from V and 3 bases from J, with 11 bases in between. Germline-derived CDR1 and CDR2 are SGHDN and FVKESK. The CDR3 is made up of 13 amino acids. The CDR3, as DNA: TGTGCCAGCAGCTCGACAGGAAGCTACGAGCAGTACTTC. As protein: CASSSTGSYEQYF.

In DNA form, the CDR3 reads TGTGCCAGCAGCTTGGCCAGGGGAGAGACTGAAGCTTTCTTT. Encoded protein: CASSLARGETEAFF. This chain links TRBV5-4 with TRBJ1-1, with D perhaps matching TRBD1 (6 bases). V gave up 0 bases and J gave up 5 bases, with 11 bases separating them. This CDR3 comprises 14 residues. Germline V CDR1 and CDR2: SGHNT, YYREEE (reference sequence).

The genes are TRBV11-2 and TRBJ2-1; a weak D match, TRBD1 (5 bases). The CDR3 length is 14 residues. Germline values: CDR1 SGHAT, CDR2 FQNNGV. The ends were cut back, 4 bases at V and 5 bases at J, with 12 bases in the middle. The CDR3 DNA reads as TGTGCCAGCAGCTACAGGTCGACCAACAATGAGCAGTTCTTC. It specifies CASSYRSTNNEQFF.

The gene calls are TRBV7-2 and TRBJ1-2, with D maybe TRBD1 (6 bases). The CDR3 loop spans 15 amino acids. Trimming took off 5 bases at V and 5 bases at J, with 18 bases between the two ends. Germline CDR1 reads SGHTA; CDR2 reads FQGNSA. CDR3 nucleotide sequence: TGTGCCAGCAGCCCATGGACAGCTCAAGATTATGGCTACACCTTC. It yields the protein CASSPWTAQDYGYTF.

This clonotype was seen only a few times. The J gene is TRBJ1-6, the V gene TRBV18; 10 bases map to TRBD1. The V gene's germline CDR1 is KGHSH and CDR2 LQKENI. This CDR3 region has 15 residues. V was clipped by 3 bases and J by 8 bases; unmatched bases: 4. In DNA, the CDR3 is TGTGCCAGCTCACCTGTCGGGACAGGGGATTCACCCCTCCACTTT. Residues: CASSPVGTGDSPLHF.

This clonotype showed up many times. The chain links TRBV12-3 or TRBV12-4 to TRBJ2-7; 12 bases are shared with TRBD2. The trim removed 7 bases at V and 2 bases at J, leaving 6 bases unmatched. The length of the CDR3 is 15 residues. The CDR3 region is CASMPTSGGPYEQYF. In DNA, the CDR3 is TGTGCCAGCATGCCGACTAGCGGGGGTCCCTACGAGCAGTACTTC.

This clonotype came up many times. The chain employs TRBV2 and TRBJ1-5; 10 nucleotides align to TRBD1. V was pared by 0 bases and J by 9 bases, with 5 bases of the junction left unmatched. The CDR3 consists of 15 residues. CDR1 is SNHLY and CDR2 is FYNNEI in the germline V gene. The CDR3 loop reads CASSEAGQGNAPQHF. Written as DNA, the CDR3 is TGTGCCAGCAGTGAAGCGGGACAGGGGAATGCGCCCCAGCATTTT.

This clonotype was found many times. The chain recombines TRBV18 with TRBJ2-7; no clear D gene. This CDR3 is built from 18 residues. Germline V lookup: CDR1 KGHSH, CDR2 LQKENI. V was pared by 1 base and J by 0 bases, with 19 bases between. The CDR3 sequence: CASSPRIAESISSYEQYF. The CDR3 nucleotides are TGTGCCAGCTCACCACGGATCGCAGAGAGTATTAGCTCCTACGAGCAGTACTTC.

This sequence joins TRBV5-1 and TRBJ2-1, with 7 bases aligning to TRBD1. The CDR3 spans 15 residues. Germline V gene lookup returns CDR1 SGHRS and CDR2 YFSETQ. Unmatched junction bases numbered 9, after V lost 5 bases and J lost 4 bases. DNA of the CDR3: TGCGCCAGCAGGATAACAGGGGACCAATACAATGAGCAGTTCTTC. It is translated as CASRITGDQYNEQFF.

Many counts were recorded for this clonotype. V is TRBV30 and J is TRBJ2-3; D possibly uses TRBD1 or TRBD2 (5 bases each). The CDR3 consists of 13 residues. Germline V gene data show CDR1 as GTSNPN and CDR2 as SVGIG (reference sequence). CDR3 loop: CAGEIRFTDTQYF. CDR3 nucleotide sequence: TGTGCGGGGGAAATAAGGTTCACAGATACGCAGTATTTT. Supplemented by reference TRBV30 and TRBJ2-3, the full variable domain reads SQTIHQWPATLVQPVGSPLSLECTVEGTSNPNLYWYRQAAGRGLQLLFYSVGIGQISSEVPQNLSASRPQDRQFILSSKKLLLSDSGFYLCAGEIRFTDTQYFGPGTRLTVL.